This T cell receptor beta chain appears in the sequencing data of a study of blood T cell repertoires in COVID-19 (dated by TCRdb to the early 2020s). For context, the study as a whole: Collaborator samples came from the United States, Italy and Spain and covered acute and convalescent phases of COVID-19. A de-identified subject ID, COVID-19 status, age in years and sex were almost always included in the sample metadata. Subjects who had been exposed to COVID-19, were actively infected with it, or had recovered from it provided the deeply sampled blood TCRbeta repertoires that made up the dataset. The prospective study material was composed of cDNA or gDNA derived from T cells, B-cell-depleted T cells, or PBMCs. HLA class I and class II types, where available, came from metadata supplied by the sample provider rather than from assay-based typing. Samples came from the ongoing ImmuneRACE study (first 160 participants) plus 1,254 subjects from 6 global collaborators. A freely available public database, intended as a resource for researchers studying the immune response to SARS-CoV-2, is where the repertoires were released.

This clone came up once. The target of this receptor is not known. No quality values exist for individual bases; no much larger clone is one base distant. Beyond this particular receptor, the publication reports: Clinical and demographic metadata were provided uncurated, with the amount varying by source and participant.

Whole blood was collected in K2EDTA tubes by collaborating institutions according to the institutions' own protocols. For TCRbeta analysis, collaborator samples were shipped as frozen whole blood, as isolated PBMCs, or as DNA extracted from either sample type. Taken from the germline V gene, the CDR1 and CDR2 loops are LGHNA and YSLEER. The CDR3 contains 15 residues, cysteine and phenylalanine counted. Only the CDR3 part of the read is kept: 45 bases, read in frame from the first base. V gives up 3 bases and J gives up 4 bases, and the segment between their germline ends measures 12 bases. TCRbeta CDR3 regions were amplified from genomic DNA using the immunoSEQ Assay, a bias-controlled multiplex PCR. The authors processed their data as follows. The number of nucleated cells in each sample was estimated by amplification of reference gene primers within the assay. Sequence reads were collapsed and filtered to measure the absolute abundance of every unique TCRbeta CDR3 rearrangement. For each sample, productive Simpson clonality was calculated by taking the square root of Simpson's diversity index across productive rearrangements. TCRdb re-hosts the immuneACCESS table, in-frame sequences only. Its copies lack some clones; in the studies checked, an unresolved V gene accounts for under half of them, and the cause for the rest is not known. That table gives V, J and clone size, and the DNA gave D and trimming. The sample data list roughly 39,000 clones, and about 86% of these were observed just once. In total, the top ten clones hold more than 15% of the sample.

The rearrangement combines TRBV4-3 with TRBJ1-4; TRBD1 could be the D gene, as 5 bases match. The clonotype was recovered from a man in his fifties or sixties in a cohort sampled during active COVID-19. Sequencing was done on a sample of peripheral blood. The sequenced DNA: TGCGCCAGCAGCCAGCCGGGACTGATTAATGAAAAACTGTTTTTT. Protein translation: CASSQPGLINEKLFF.